These 19 T cell receptor beta chains were sequenced from one sample in a study of cytomegalovirus exposure and HLA in healthy donors. PCR involved 60 Vbeta and 13 Jbeta primers. Assay used: immunoSEQ multiplex PCR; TCRdb lists only in-frame clones, some missing. The data contain about 130,000 clones, 76% of them singletons. The sample comprised PBMCs. The source of these receptors is a man aged 40-50 years in good health and CMV-seronegative.

V and J are TRBV19 and TRBJ1-5; TRBD1 matches at 8 bases. With 3 bases clipped from V and 0 bases from J, the junction kept 4 bases outside the gene matches. CDR3 length: 16 residues. CDR1 and CDR2 (germline): LNHDA, SQIVND (reference sequence). In DNA form, the CDR3 reads TGTGCCAGTAGTATCAGGACAGGGTTTAGCAATCAGCCCCAGCATTTT. Residues: CASSIRTGFSNQPQHF.

With respect to this clone: Distinct nucleotide sequences in the sample also encode this CDR3. This chain uses TRBV7-2 with TRBJ1-1, with D perhaps matching TRBD1 (5 bases). With 2 bases removed from V and 1 base from J, the gap between germline ends came to 5 bases. The V gene's germline CDR1 is SGHTA and CDR2 FQGNSA. The CDR3 sequence is 13 residues long. The chain's CDR3 is CASSLTGNTEAFF. CDR3 in DNA: TGTGCCAGCAGCTTAACAGGGAACACTGAAGCTTTCTTT.

The V gene is TRBV7-9, the J gene TRBJ2-1, with 10 bases matching TRBD2. J gave up 3 bases and V 3 bases, and 11 bases lay outside the gene matches. This CDR3 spans 18 amino acids. The germline V gene has CDR1 SEHNR and CDR2 FQNEAQ (reference sequence). The CDR3 nucleotides read TGTGCCAGCAGCTTGGGGGGAGCGGGGGGGCCCCTCTACAATGAGCAGTTCTTC. Its translation is CASSLGGAGGPLYNEQFF.

The rearrangement uses TRBV7-9 and TRBJ2-7, with TRBD1 matching over 8 bases. The V gene's germline CDR1 is SEHNR and CDR2 FQNEAQ (reference sequence). CDR3 length: 13 amino acids. Germline trimming cut 5 bases from V and 7 bases from J; bases unmatched to any gene: 7. DNA of the CDR3: TGTGCCAGCAGCCCTCGGACAGGGAGAGAGCAGTACTTC. Protein: CASSPRTGREQYF. The full variable domain, its missing parts supplied by reference TRBV7-9 and TRBJ2-7, is DTGVSQNPRHKITKRGQNVTFRCDPISEHNRLYWYRQTLGQGPEFLTYFQNEAQLEKSRLLSDRFSAERPKGSFSTLEIQRTEQGDSAMYLCASSPRTGREQYFGPGTRLTVT.

The chain uses TRBV6-6 and TRBJ2-7; D might be TRBD1 (6 bases). V lost 6 bases to trimming and J lost 6 bases, with 9 bases between them. CDR1 MNHNY and CDR2 SVGAGI come from the germline V gene (reference sequence). The CDR3 totals 11 residues. This CDR3 reads CASRSGAEQYF. The CDR3 nucleotides are TGTGCCAGCAGGTCAGGGGCCGAGCAGTACTTC.

This clone was seen more than once but under ten times. The chain recombines TRBV9 with TRBJ1-1; no firm D call. The CDR3 has 13 residues. CDR1 and CDR2 (germline): SGDLS, YYNGEE. V shed 0 bases and J shed 6 bases, with 9 bases lying between them. CDR3 sequence: CASSVGPRPEAFF. CDR3 nucleotide sequence: TGTGCCAGCAGCGTAGGGCCCAGGCCTGAAGCTTTCTTT.

V is TRBV25-1 and J is TRBJ2-7; a possible D gene is TRBD1 (5 bases). CDR3 length: 14 residues. From germline, CDR1 is MGHDK and CDR2 SYGVNS. V gave up 5 bases and J gave up 0 bases, with 11 bases separating them. CDR3 nucleotide sequence: TGTGCCAGCAGTATCGAACAGGACTCCTACGAGCAGTACTTC. Translated: CASSIEQDSYEQYF.

The V gene is TRBV7-2, the J gene TRBJ1-6, with TRBD1 matching over 12 bases. The J segment lost 10 bases and the V segment lost 5 bases, leaving 3 bases of the junction unmatched. The CDR3 contains 14 residues. Per the germline V gene, CDR1 is SGHTA and CDR2 is FQGNSA. CDR3 coding DNA: TGTGCCAGCAGCACAGGGACAGGGGGCTCACCCCTCCACTTT. Translation: CASSTGTGGSPLHF.

This clone appeared a single time. The chain couples TRBV12-2 to TRBJ1-5; TRBD1, the D gene given by the table, was not confirmed from the DNA. TRBV12-2 is labeled a pseudogene. This CDR3 has 10 amino acids. The chain's CDR3 is CSQGAQPQHF. In DNA form, the CDR3 reads TGTTCTCAGGGGGCCCAGCCCCAGCATTTT.

V gene TRBV19 combines with J gene TRBJ1-1; 7 bases fit TRBD1. Germline assignment: CDR1 LNHDA and CDR2 SQIVND (reference sequence). This CDR3 region has 14 residues. Trimming at V came to 5 bases and at J to 0 bases, leaving 3 bases not matched to a gene. The CDR3 DNA sequence: TGTGCCAGTAGTCCCGGACAGGTGAACACTGAAGCTTTCTTT. Translated, it gives CASSPGQVNTEAFF.

V is TRBV18 and J is TRBJ2-6; 9 nucleotides agree with TRBD1. This CDR3 has 16 amino acids. Germline CDR1 and CDR2: KGHSH and LQKENI. V shed 2 bases, J shed 2 bases, and the junction held 1 base outside the gene matches. The CDR3 DNA follows: TGTGCCAGCTCACCAACAGGGGGCGCTGGGGCCAACGTCCTGACTTTC. Protein sequence: CASSPTGGAGANVLTF.

CDR3: CASSLGVGGYTF. CDR3 in DNA: TGTGCCAGCAGCTTAGGAGTGGGCGGCTACACCTTC. This sequence joins TRBV11-3 and TRBJ1-2; D remains ambiguous. This CDR3 comprises 12 residues. Trimming stripped 1 base from V and 8 bases from J, with 8 bases between. CDR1 is SGHNT and CDR2 is YENEEA in the germline V gene.

This clone was found a few times. The CDR3 DNA follows: TGTGCCAGCAGTTACGACGGCAACAGATACTACGAGCAGTACTTC. The encoded protein is CASSYDGNRYYEQYF. J is TRBJ2-7 and V is TRBV6-6; D is uncertain. From germline, CDR1 is MNHNY and CDR2 SVGAGI (reference sequence). The CDR3 has 15 residues. V was shortened by 2 bases and J by 3 bases, with 14 bases between the two germline ends.

The table lists this clone with a few counts. The chain has TRBV30 and TRBJ1-2; 11 nucleotides align to TRBD1. CDR3 size: 16 residues. The trim removed 4 bases at V and 8 bases at J, leaving 15 bases unmatched. The germline V gene has CDR1 GTSNPN and CDR2 SVGIG (reference sequence). The CDR3 spells CAWTLSGTGGTRGYTF. The DNA of the CDR3 is TGTGCCTGGACTTTATCCGGGACAGGGGGGACCCGGGGCTACACCTTC.

The V gene is TRBV5-4, the J gene TRBJ2-7; TRBD2 matches at 11 bases. V trimming: 4 bases; J trimming: 6 bases; junction bases outside the gene matches: 15. Germline CDR1 SGHNT, CDR2 YYREEE (reference sequence). This CDR3 has 17 residues. The CDR3 spells CASSLDVLAGAASEQYF. As DNA, the CDR3 is TGTGCCAGCAGCCTAGACGTACTAGCGGGAGCAGCCTCCGAGCAGTACTTC.

The chain has TRBV5-6 and TRBJ1-1, with a weak D call TRBD1 (6 bases). The CDR3 has 17 amino acids. Trimming took 0 bases from V and 2 from J, leaving 17 bases between them. Germline CDR1 reads SGHDT; CDR2 reads YYEEEE. In DNA form, the CDR3 reads TGTGCCAGCAGCTTGGCAGCAGGGGCCACCCTTAACACTGAAGCTTTCTTT. Its protein product is CASSLAAGATLNTEAFF.

V gene TRBV5-6 combines with J gene TRBJ1-4; a possible D gene is TRBD1 (5 bases). Germline loops: CDR1 SGHDT, CDR2 YYEEEE. With 3 bases removed from V and 2 bases from J, the gap between germline ends came to 11 bases. The CDR3 has 15 amino acids. The CDR3 spells CASSSRGGTNEKLFF. Written as DNA, the CDR3 is TGTGCCAGCAGCTCCCGGGGGGGTACTAATGAAAAACTGTTTTTT.

The V and J genes are TRBV5-1 and TRBJ2-7; possibly TRBD1 for D (6 bases). V lost 3 bases, J lost 0 bases, and 13 bases lay in between. The germline CDR1 and CDR2 sequences are SGHRS and YFSETQ. The CDR3 runs to 15 residues. CDR3 nucleotides: TGCGCCAGCAGCTCGGGACAAACTACCTCCTACGAGCAGTACTTC. Protein sequence: CASSSGQTTSYEQYF.

This clone turned up a few times. The V call is TRBV4-3, the J call TRBJ1-3, with D maybe TRBD1 (6 bases). The CDR3 is made up of 17 amino acids. The ends were cut back, 0 bases at V and 0 bases at J, with 12 bases in the middle. CDR1 and CDR2 (germline): LGHNA, YSLEER. The CDR3 protein is CASSQELGQSSGNTIYF. The CDR3 nucleotides read TGCGCCAGCAGCCAAGAGTTAGGACAGTCCTCTGGAAACACCATATATTTT.